What follows are 10 T cell receptor beta chains derived from one specimen sequenced in a study of T-cell memory formation after mild COVID-19 (dated by TCRdb to 2020 to 2023). Library preparation used 5' RACE. Sequencer: Illumina NovaSeq 6000. The public reads were run again by TCRdb, first through fastp at Q25 and then through MiXCR, and only productive beta chains were kept. CDR3 protein duplicates are merged, each entry listing the most common genes and DNA. Across this sample there are roughly 130,000 distinct CDR3 sequences, with roughly 6% seen only once. Approximately 2.3% of the sample is in the top ten clones. The specimen sequenced was PBMCs or a T cell subset sorted from them (not recorded which). All receptors come from an adult woman who had mild COVID-19 (a few samples of this study predate the infection). The sample titles of this study are shuffled in the database, so cell type and time point are left out; the donor was told from shared clones.

CDR3 loop: CASSLAPGGNEQFF. The CDR3 DNA reads TGCGCCAGCAGCTTGGCTCCCGGCGGCAATGAGCAGTTCTTC. The rearrangement links TRBV4-1 to TRBJ2-1; D is undetermined. This CDR3 is built from 14 residues. V gave up 5 bases and J gave up 6 bases, with 14 bases separating them. CDR1 is MGHRA, CDR2 YSYEKL, per germline.

V and J are TRBV7-6 and TRBJ2-1, with TRBD1 matching 10 bases. V lost 5 bases to trimming and J lost 6 bases; unmatched junction nucleotides: 4. Germline V lookup: CDR1 SGHVS, CDR2 FNYEAQ. CDR3 length equals 14 residues. The CDR3 loop reads CASSLDRGLNEQFF. In DNA, the CDR3 is TGTGCCAGCAGCCTAGACAGGGGGCTCAATGAGCAGTTCTTC.

Only a few counts were recorded for this clonotype. The CDR3 DNA follows: TGTGCCAGCAGTGAAGACAGGGCCGGACGGGAGACCCAGTACTTC. Encoded protein: CASSEDRAGRETQYF. The chain has TRBV6-1 and TRBJ2-5; tentatively, D is TRBD1 (6 bases). Trimming removed 1 base at V and 5 bases at J, with 14 bases between. In germline, CDR1 is MNHNS, CDR2 SASEGT. The CDR3 is 15 amino acids.

The V call is TRBV3-1, the J call TRBJ2-7; D gene uncertain. Per the germline V gene, CDR1 is LGHDT and CDR2 is YNNKEL (reference sequence). CDR3 length: 15 residues. V shed 1 base and J shed 2 bases, with 12 bases lying between them. CDR3 DNA sequence: TGTGCCAGCAGCCAAGGGGCCGTGGGAACCTACGAGCAGTACTTC. This gives the protein CASSQGAVGTYEQYF.

The V call is TRBV4-2, the J call TRBJ1-5; D perhaps matches TRBD1 (6 bases). Trimming removed 0 bases at V and 2 bases at J, with 17 bases between. The CDR3 has 18 residues. Germline V gene lookup returns CDR1 LGHNA and CDR2 YNFKEQ. As DNA, the CDR3 is TGTGCCAGCAGCCAAGATTTTCTGGGCAGGGGCGGCAATCAGCCCCAGCATTTT. Encoded protein: CASSQDFLGRGGNQPQHF.

This clonotype showed up many times. This sequence joins TRBV7-6 and TRBJ2-2; D remains unclear. CDR3 length: 14 residues. Trimming removed 2 bases from V and 2 bases from J, with 6 bases in between. Germline CDR1 is SGHVS and CDR2 is FNYEAQ. The CDR3 loop is CASSLRGNTGELFF. The CDR3, as DNA: TGTGCCAGCAGCTTAAGAGGAAACACCGGGGAGCTGTTTTTT.

This clonotype was found many times. The rearrangement uses TRBV7-9 and TRBJ2-6; D gene uncertain. V was cut by 10 bases and J by 1 base, with 5 bases left in between. The CDR3 sequence is 12 residues long. Germline V gives CDR1 SEHNR, CDR2 FQNEAQ (reference sequence). CDR3 DNA sequence: TGTGCCACGGAATCTGGGGCCAACGTCCTGACTTTC. As protein: CATESGANVLTF.

Many counts were recorded for this clonotype. J is TRBJ2-1 and V is TRBV9; D not certain. CDR3 length equals 11 residues. V was clipped by 0 bases and J by 10 bases, with 5 bases between them. Germline V gene lookup returns CDR1 SGDLS and CDR2 YYNGEE. This CDR3 is CASSVATEQFF. The CDR3, as DNA: TGTGCCAGCAGCGTAGCGACGGAGCAGTTCTTC.

The sample holds one count of this clonotype. V is TRBV20-1 and J is TRBJ1-2, with D maybe TRBD1 (5 bases). CDR3 length equals 11 residues. Germline assignment: CDR1 DFQATT and CDR2 SNEGSKA (reference sequence). V lost 4 bases, J lost 6 bases, and 9 bases lay in between. The CDR3 loop is CSAKGLNGYTF. In DNA, the CDR3 is TGCAGTGCTAAGGGACTTAATGGCTACACCTTC.

This chain joins TRBV20-1 and TRBJ1-5; D may be TRBD1 (6 bases). The CDR3 extends over 15 amino acids. The V end lost 0 bases, the J end lost 6 bases, and 15 bases lay between the germline ends. Germline V gene lookup returns CDR1 DFQATT and CDR2 SNEGSKA (reference sequence). In DNA, the CDR3 is TGCAGTGCTAGAGATTATTCGGGGGCTGGTCAGCCCCAGCATTTT. Translated: CSARDYSGAGQPQHF.